This TCR beta chain was retrieved from a study of glioma-infiltrating T cells after dendritic cell vaccination. The wider study: The vaccine used monocyte-derived dendritic cells pulsed overnight with autologous tumor lysate.

Libraries were prepared by immunoSEQ multiplex PCR; TCRdb keeps only in-frame clonotypes and omits some of them. This repertoire shows about 95,000 clones, about 84% found once; its top ten account for 2.5% to 3%. Germline V CDR1 and CDR2: SEHNR, FQNEAQ (reference sequence). Unmatched junction bases numbered 7, after V lost 3 bases and J lost 7 bases. This CDR3 comprises 15 residues. The clonotype originates from a human donor with glioblastoma. This specimen consisted of blood, obtained before dendritic cell vaccination. The V and J genes are TRBV7-9 and TRBJ1-5; 9 nucleotides agree with TRBD1. CDR3 nucleotide sequence: TGTGCCAGCAGCTTTTCCGGGACAGGGTCCCAGCCCCAGCATTTT. Translation: CASSFSGTGSQPQHF.